This T cell receptor beta chain emerged from a study of CD8+ T cells in alopecia areata. Study summary: Treated patients were given 5 to 10 mg oral tofacitinib twice daily. Treatment ran 6 to 18 months, with 6 months of follow-up afterward. Notes on the study in general: Many expanded lesional clones persisted during tofacitinib (in both scalp and blood).

As regards this clone: Its antigen is still unknown.

This CDR3 contains 13 residues. V lost 4 bases and J lost 1, with 9 bases in between. Germline values: CDR1 SGHRS, CDR2 YFSETQ. The treatment is: oral pan-JAK inhibitor, 5-10 mg twice daily. Samples from alopecia areata patients were lesional scalp punch biopsies and peripheral blood. RNA extraction and reverse transcription yielded cDNA as sequencing template. TCRdb's copy holds only in-frame clones and misses some; the assay was immunoSEQ multiplex PCR. Of 150,000 to 200,000 clones listed, approximately 62% are singletons. Sequencing used CD4+ T cells sorted from blood, obtained at week 24, from a patient treated with tofacitinib. The clonotype comes from a human donor with alopecia areata. The genes are TRBV5-1 and TRBJ2-7; no clear D gene. The CDR3 sequence is CASSRPESYEQYF. CDR3 in DNA: TGCGCCAGCAGCCGGCCAGAGTCCTACGAGCAGTACTTC.